Each of the 20 T cell receptor beta chains below was sequenced from the same sample in a study of cytomegalovirus exposure and HLA in healthy donors. The PCR ran on 60 Vbeta and 13 Jbeta primers. Here immunoSEQ multiplex PCR was the method, and the copy in TCRdb shows in-frame clones only, minus some. The sample shows 150,000 to 200,000 clones, about 80% of them seen only once. Sequences were obtained from PBMCs. All receptors derive from a woman between 40 and 55 years old in good health and CMV-seronegative.

In its sample, this clone was seen once. This chain uses TRBV4-2 with TRBJ2-5; D gene ambiguous. Germline V gives CDR1 LGHNA, CDR2 YNFKEQ. V was cut by 0 bases and J by 5 bases, with 16 bases left in between. This CDR3 is 16 amino acids long. The CDR3 loop is CASSQEWANVWETQYF. The CDR3 DNA sequence: TGTGCCAGCAGCCAAGAGTGGGCTAACGTTTGGGAGACCCAGTACTTC.

The chain couples TRBV7-2 to TRBJ2-2; TRBD2 might be the D (6 bases). The CDR3 extends over 15 amino acids. V gave up 0 bases and J gave up 5 bases, with 10 bases separating them. The V gene's germline CDR1 is SGHTA and CDR2 FQGNSA. Here the CDR3 reads CASSLARGATGELFF. The DNA of the CDR3 is TGTGCCAGCAGCTTAGCGCGCGGGGCAACCGGGGAGCTGTTTTTT.

The chain employs TRBV5-1 and TRBJ1-5; D uncertain. Trimming stripped 2 bases from V and 3 bases from J, with 6 bases between. The germline V gene encodes CDR1 SGHRS and CDR2 YFSETQ. The CDR3 loop spans 13 amino acids. DNA of the CDR3: TGCGCCAGCAGCTTAGAAGCCAATCAGCCCCAGCATTTT. Residues: CASSLEANQPQHF.

This chain connects TRBV4-1 to TRBJ1-4; 8 bases agree with TRBD1. The CDR3 has 17 amino acids. V gave up 3 bases and J gave up 6 bases; unmatched junction bases: 12. Per the germline V gene, CDR1 is MGHRA and CDR2 is YSYEKL. CDR3 amino acids: CASSQRSLTGVDEKLFF. DNA of the CDR3: TGCGCCAGCAGCCAGCGTTCTCTGACAGGGGTTGATGAAAAACTGTTTTTT.

The chain uses TRBV27 and TRBJ1-5; D remains ambiguous. Per germline, CDR1 MNHEY and CDR2 SMNVEV (reference sequence). The V end lost 2 bases, the J end lost 7 bases, and 6 bases lay between the germline ends. There are 12 residues in the CDR3. CDR3 coding DNA: TGTGCCAGCAGTTTAGGCGGCCAGCCCCAGCATTTT. Amino acid sequence: CASSLGGQPQHF.

The chain combines TRBV5-1 with TRBJ1-1; D unresolved. The germline V gene has CDR1 SGHRS and CDR2 YFSETQ. CDR3 length: 13 amino acids. V gave up 2 bases and J gave up 5 bases, with 10 bases separating them. This chain's CDR3 is CASSFEGRTEAFF. CDR3 in DNA: TGCGCCAGCAGCTTTGAGGGTAGGACTGAAGCTTTCTTT.

This clone is labeled as medium-sized. The identical CDR3 is also encoded by other nucleotide sequences in the sample. The chain has TRBV7-6 and TRBJ2-7; D unclear. Trimming took off 1 base at V and 3 bases at J, with 7 bases between the two ends. The CDR3 covers 13 residues. Per the germline V gene, CDR1 is SGHVS and CDR2 is FNYEAQ. The DNA for the CDR3 is TGTGCCAGCAGCTTAGGACCCAACTACGAGCAGTACGTC. Its translation: CASSLGPNYEQYV.

The V call is TRBV9, the J call TRBJ1-1; no clear D. In germline, CDR1 is SGDLS, CDR2 YYNGEE. The CDR3 is made up of 15 amino acids. V lost 0 bases and J lost 2, with 11 bases in between. CDR3 region: CASSVAPVVNTEAFF. As DNA, the CDR3 is TGTGCCAGCAGCGTAGCCCCGGTGGTAAACACTGAAGCTTTCTTT.

The table lists this clone with a count of one. The chain couples TRBV5-8 to TRBJ2-1; 7 bases are shared with TRBD1. The ends lost 3 bases at V and 5 bases at J; junction bases unmatched: 5. Looked up from germline, CDR1 is SGHTS and CDR2 is YDEGEE. The CDR3 is 14 residues long. The CDR3 DNA reads TGTGCCAGCAGCTCTAACAGGGGCCACAATGAGCAGTTCTTC. It is translated as CASSSNRGHNEQFF.

The V and J genes are TRBV19 and TRBJ1-2; D not certain. The CDR3 extends over 14 amino acids. V shed 6 bases and J shed 4 bases, with 15 bases lying between them. Germline V gives CDR1 LNHDA, CDR2 SQIVND (reference sequence). CDR3 residues: CASSPTPPGYGYTF. The DNA for the CDR3 is TGTGCCAGTAGCCCGACCCCCCCAGGCTATGGCTACACCTTC.

The rearrangement uses TRBV5-1 and TRBJ1-1; D call uncertain. The germline V gene has CDR1 SGHRS and CDR2 YFSETQ. The CDR3 contains 13 residues. Trimming shortened V by 1 base and J by 1 base, and 5 bases separated the two germline ends. Here the CDR3 reads CASSLNRNTEAFF. CDR3 DNA sequence: TGCGCCAGCAGCTTGAACAGGAACACTGAAGCTTTCTTT. Full variable domain (outside the CDR3, taken from reference TRBV5-1 and TRBJ1-1): KAGVTQTPRYLIKTRGQQVTLSCSPISGHRSVSWYQQTPGQGLQFLFEYFSETQRNKGNFPGRFSGRQFSNSRSEMNVSTLELGDSALYLCASSLNRNTEAFFGQGTRLTVV.

This clone occurred once. This chain links TRBV11-3 with TRBJ2-6, with TRBD2 matching 7 bases. Germline CDR1 and CDR2: SGHNT and YENEEA. The CDR3 runs 17 residues. V was pared by 5 bases and J by 3 bases, with 10 bases of the junction left unmatched. CDR3 loop: CASSLLGGGGGANVLTF. The CDR3, as DNA: TGTGCCAGCAGCCTACTTGGGGGGGGTGGTGGGGCCAACGTCCTGACTTTC.

Only a few counts were recorded for this clone. This rearrangement joins TRBV6-5 to TRBJ1-5, with 7 bases that match TRBD1. V lost 4 bases and J lost 4; bases outside the gene matches: 7. CDR1 MNHEY and CDR2 SVGAGI come from the germline V gene. The CDR3 is 15 amino acids. Here the CDR3 reads CASSSTGNGNQPQHF. The CDR3 DNA is TGTGCCAGCAGTTCGACAGGGAATGGGAATCAGCCCCAGCATTTT.

This rearrangement joins TRBV4-3 to TRBJ1-2; 10 bases line up with TRBD1. CDR1 LGHNA and CDR2 YSLEER come from the germline V gene. CDR3 length: 17 residues. Trimming at V came to 0 bases and at J to 5 bases, leaving 9 bases not matched to a gene. DNA of the CDR3: TGCGCCAGCAGCCAAGATTCGGGACAGGGGAAGCTATATGGCTACACCTTC. As protein: CASSQDSGQGKLYGYTF.

This clone turned up a few times. The chain combines TRBV6-4 with TRBJ2-2; 8 positions match TRBD1. The CDR3 runs to 16 residues. The J segment lost 0 bases and the V segment lost 9 bases, leaving 9 bases of the junction unmatched. Germline V gene lookup returns CDR1 MRHNA and CDR2 SNTAGT. CDR3 residues: CARQTQGAPNTGELFF. CDR3 bases: TGTGCCAGACAAACCCAGGGGGCGCCGAACACCGGGGAGCTGTTTTTT.

The chain has TRBV6-6 and TRBJ1-2; D is unresolved. Deletions cut 7 bases from V and 0 bases from J, with 18 bases between. Germline CDR1 MNHNY, CDR2 SVGAGI (reference sequence). This CDR3 has 16 residues. For the CDR3, the DNA is TGTGCCAGCAATCCGGGTACACCCAAAACTAACTATGGCTACACCTTC. It encodes CASNPGTPKTNYGYTF.

The V and J genes are TRBV5-1 and TRBJ2-2; 10 nucleotides match TRBD2. Germline assignment: CDR1 SGHRS and CDR2 YFSETQ. The ends lost 0 bases at V and 10 bases at J; junction bases unmatched: 9. CDR3 length: 16 amino acids. The CDR3 DNA reads as TGCGCCAGCAGCTTGGTGCTAGCGGGAGTTCAAGCGGAGCTGTTTTTT. Its protein is CASSLVLAGVQAELFF.

This clone was counted a few times. This rearrangement joins TRBV13 to TRBJ2-1; 8 positions agree with TRBD2. CDR3 size: 16 residues. V gave up 0 bases and J gave up 5 bases; unmatched junction bases: 6. The V gene's germline CDR1 is PRHDT and CDR2 FYEKMQ (reference sequence). CDR3 sequence (DNA): TGTGCCAGCAGCTTAGGCTGGAGCGGGAGCGACAATGAGCAGTTCTTC. Translation: CASSLGWSGSDNEQFF. The variable domain in full, with the rest retrieved from reference TRBV13 and TRBJ2-1, is AAGVIQSPRHLIKEKRETATLKCYPIPRHDTVYWYQQGPGQDPQFLISFYEKMQSDKGSIPDRFSAQQFSDYHSELNMSSLELGDSALYFCASSLGWSGSDNEQFFGPGTRLTVL.

This clone came up a few times. The chain recombines TRBV5-6 with TRBJ2-5; TRBD2 agrees at 7 bases. This CDR3 contains 13 residues. Unmatched junction bases numbered 3, after V lost 2 bases and J lost 5 bases. Germline-derived CDR1 and CDR2 are SGHDT and YYEEEE. CDR3 in amino acids: CASSFRGGETQYF. CDR3 nucleotide sequence: TGTGCCAGCAGCTTTAGGGGAGGGGAGACCCAGTACTTC.

This clone occurred a few times. The genes are TRBV7-2 and TRBJ2-1; maybe TRBD1 (5 bases). V was cut by 5 bases and J by 7 bases, with 15 bases left in between. Germline V gives CDR1 SGHTA, CDR2 FQGNSA. There are 14 residues in the CDR3. The DNA for the CDR3 is TGTGCCAGCAGCCCCTACGACAGAATTAATGAGCAGTTCTTC. This sequence encodes CASSPYDRINEQFF. Together with reference TRBV7-2 and TRBJ2-1, the CDR3 gives the full variable domain: GAGVSQSPSNKVTEKGKDVELRCDPISGHTALYWYRQSLGQGLEFLIYFQGNSAPDKSGLPSDRFSAERTGGSVSTLTIQRTQQEDSAVYLCASSPYDRINEQFFGPGTRLTVL.